This record covers a single T cell receptor (beta chain). Regarding time point: baseline, week 1 (first vaccination visit). The treatment: pre-vaccination baseline after standard-of-care therapy. This record comes from a study of a mutant IDH1 vaccine in newly diagnosed glioma. Study information: Patients under treatment included around 60% males and approximately 40% females and had a mean age of approximately 40 years. Patients got radiotherapy, temozolomide, or both beforehand, and most got both.

Clones were sequenced by immunoSEQ multiplex PCR, and TCRdb holds only the in-frame ones, with some missing. The sample lists 50,000 or so clones; 80% to 90% were seen once. The sequenced sample was PBMCs, obtained from a glioma patient treated with radiotherapy, temozolomide or both. The sequence was obtained from a man aged 18 to 30 with glioma.

The CDR3 loop is CTAGQGEQYF. As DNA, the CDR3 is TGCACCGCAGGGCAGGGCGAGCAGTACTTC. The chain links TRBV20-1 to TRBJ2-7, with D perhaps TRBD1 (5 bases). This CDR3 has 10 residues. In germline, CDR1 is DFQATT, CDR2 SNEGSKA (reference sequence).